This T cell receptor (beta chain) originates from a study of cytomegalovirus exposure and HLA in healthy donors. The study's findings and limits: According to reports, the classifier identified cytomegalovirus status with high specificity and sensitivity.

For this clone: Its antigen is undetermined.

The CDR3 loop spans 15 amino acids. Assay: immunoSEQ multiplex PCR; the TCRdb copy retains only in-frame clones and omits some. The sample lists about 55,000 clones, about nine tenths occurring once. Source material: PBMCs. The chain carries TRBV21-1 and TRBJ2-7; TRBD2 is the table's D call, not checked against the DNA. TRBV21-1 is reported as a pseudogene. This TCR was sampled from a man between 18 and 35 years old in good health and CMV-seronegative. Here the CDR3 reads CASSKVASGEYEQYF. The CDR3 nucleotides are TGTGCCAGCAGCAAAGTCGCTAGCGGAGAGTACGAGCAGTACTTC.